This T cell receptor beta chain was sequenced for a study of PD-1 blockade in classical Hodgkin lymphoma. Study-level findings and limits: Complete responders matched newly diagnosed patients in baseline diversity. There was a significant rise in CD4+ TCR diversity by C4D1, with no such rise for CD8+. Some patients started nivolumab under 1 year after ASCT, and they were excluded.

The method was immunoSEQ multiplex PCR; TCRdb's version includes in-frame clones alone and lacks a portion of them. The profile shows about 47,000 clones, around 87% of them singletons. Time point given: cycle 4 day 1 (C4D1), after more than five weeks of nivolumab. Every single patient, without exception, relapsed after autologous stem cell transplantation, and brentuximab vedotin exposure varied. About this clone itself: Its target is unknown.

Germline V gives CDR1 MNHNS, CDR2 SASEGT. J lost 6 bases, V lost 4 bases, and 11 bases had no gene match. This CDR3 is 17 amino acids long. The sample consisted of peripheral blood mononuclear cells (PBMCs), taken before the fourth cycle of nivolumab. The V call is TRBV6-1, the J call TRBJ2-3, with TRBD1 matching over 12 bases. The receptor's source is a human donor with classical Hodgkin lymphoma. This CDR3 reads CASSGVGQGARVDTQYF. CDR3 nucleotides: TGTGCCAGCAGTGGAGTGGGACAGGGGGCGCGTGTGGATACGCAGTATTTT.